This TCR beta chain was observed in a study of T cells in Graves' hyperthyroidism and ophthalmopathy (dated by TCRdb to between 2018 and 2020). About the study as a whole: Peripheral blood was collected at initial diagnosis, before any treatment. A discovery cohort of about a hundred patients, roughly 40 with Graves' ophthalmopathy and about 60 with stable Graves' hyperthyroidism, was used to find distinguishing TCR V-J signatures. Prospective prediction of ophthalmopathy was tested in an independent validation cohort of fewer than 20 hyperthyroidism patients and some 17 patients who later progressed to ophthalmopathy. The roughly 100 discovery patients were randomly split 7:3 into training and test sets. Thyroid tissue and blood T-cell repertoires from several Graves' hyperthyroidism patients were also compared in the study. Following sampling, methimazole starting at 30 mg daily was given to hyperthyroidism patients, and high-dose intravenous methylprednisolone was given to ophthalmopathy patients. The paper describes TCR Vbeta CDR3 sequencing of fewer than 150 peripheral blood samples, made up of 43 ophthalmopathy patients, roughly 72 hyperthyroidism patients and some 17 progressor patients. The research as a whole found: In validation, the model predicted progression to ophthalmopathy with 55% to 71% sensitivity and 72.22% specificity, a median of around six months before onset. Most expanded thyroid clonotypes (frequency above 0.001) were also found in blood, which suggests that blood repertoires may mirror thyroid immune responses. A 13 V-J signature model separated ophthalmopathy from stable hyperthyroidism, with about 90% sensitivity and roughly 81% specificity in cross-validation and 80%/75% in testing. No statistical method was used to set the sample size in advance, and investigators knew the group allocation.

Amplification of TCR beta CDR3 regions was carried out from RNA transcripts. The TCR CDR3 was subjected to a first round of RT-PCR using the HTBI primer set and the Qiagen OneStep RT-PCR kit. Libraries were constructed in a second round of multiplex PCR, after which size selection and purification were performed. The libraries were sequenced on an Illumina HiSeq2000 using paired-end 100 bp reads. On the authors' methods: SOAPnuke was used to process the raw data, throwing out any read that contained adapters or uncalled bases, had a mean Phred below 15, or lacked an exact constant-primer or identifier match. High-quality paired reads were merged using COPE v1.2.5, and each unique nucleotide sequence was defined as a clonotype. MiTCR v1.1 was used to align the clonotypes against IMGT TRBV, TRBD and TRBJ reference segments. Analysis was restricted to V-J combinations with a frequency above 0.0001, which covered roughly 99% of repertoires. The TCS score was defined as F50 (clonal expansion) divided by E x V (chaos), with BLOSUM62-based TCRdist calculated between CDR3 peptides within each V-J. Welch's t-statistics and random forest reduced approximately 520 V-J features to roughly 13, which were used in a naive Bayes classifier (R e1071). In TCRdb, the public reads were trimmed at Q25 with fastp and aligned with MiXCR, with productive beta chains retained. A single entry per CDR3 protein holds the most common genes and DNA from its merged rows. These V and J calls derive from TCRdb rather than the authors' analysis. The sample records approximately 590,000 distinct CDR3 sequences, less than 20% of which are singletons. The leading ten clones occupy roughly 6.6% of the sample.

About this clonotype: Its antigen has not been determined. The sample holds no much larger clone one base away, and base qualities are not on file.

Stable Graves' hyperthyroidism was defined as no progression to ophthalmopathy during 18 months of follow-up. The hyperthyroidism patients were between 18 and 65 years old and newly diagnosed, with a disease duration of less than 2 months. Patients with uncontrolled infections, other autoimmune diseases, pregnancy or lactation were excluded. Diagnoses were based on clinical symptoms, serum thyroxine and TRAb, thyroid ultrasound and orbital computed tomography. PBMCs were isolated from roughly 10 ml of fresh peripheral blood by Ficoll-Paque density gradient centrifugation. Total RNA was extracted using Trizol reagent, and RNA quality was assessed on an Agilent 2100 Bioanalyzer. V lost 2 bases and J lost 8 bases; the stretch between them is 6 bases long. CDR1 and CDR2 are read off the germline V gene as WSHSY and SAAADI. Taken from cysteine to phenylalanine, the CDR3 has 11 residues. CDR3 DNA is the only sequence kept; it has 33 bases, read in frame from the first base.

Here the chain combines TRBV10-2 and TRBJ1-2; the D gene lacks a confident call. Sequenced input: blood. The TCR comes from a woman younger than 45 with Graves' hyperthyroidism. CDR3 protein: CASSEMAGYTF. At the DNA level, the sequence is TGCGCCAGCAGTGAGATGGCGGGCTACACCTTC.